The 27 T cell receptor beta chains given below trace back to one sample, sequenced in a study of T cell repertoires in cytomegalovirus infection. TCRdb re-called the reads through MiXCR, storing one row per CDR3 protein. The sample contains over 250,000 distinct CDR3 sequences, around 20% of which appear only once. Which antigens these TCRs recognize remains unknown. The source material was cultured PBMCs, sampled from culture after CMV antigen stimulation. The receptors here all came from a human donor in good health (CMV status not recorded). Some clones in this sample may be carry-over from other donors' samples.

The sample holds many counts of this clonotype. V and J are TRBV2 and TRBJ2-1, with 8 nucleotides matching TRBD2. This CDR3 contains 16 residues. V shed 5 bases, J shed 0 bases, and the junction held 6 bases outside the gene matches. Germline V gene data show CDR1 as SNHLY and CDR2 as FYNNEI. The CDR3 spells CASSRGLDPSYNEQFF. CDR3 DNA sequence: TGTGCCAGCAGTAGGGGACTAGACCCCTCCTACAATGAGCAGTTCTTC.

In this sample, this clonotype turned up a few times. The rearrangement joins TRBV5-4 to TRBJ2-7; the match to TRBD2 covers 9 bases. CDR1 SGHNT and CDR2 YYREEE come from the germline V gene (reference sequence). This CDR3 comprises 15 residues. J lost 2 bases, V lost 3 bases, and 6 bases had no gene match. The CDR3 sequence: CASSSPTSGTYEQYF. In DNA, the CDR3 is TGTGCCAGCAGCTCCCCGACTAGCGGAACCTACGAGCAGTACTTC.

In its sample, this clonotype was seen many times. The chain carries TRBV7-2 and TRBJ2-5; 8 positions match TRBD1. CDR1 and CDR2 (germline): SGHTA, FQGNSA. The CDR3 is 15 amino acids. V dropped 5 bases and J dropped 5; count of bases not matched to a gene: 10. Written as DNA, the CDR3 is TGTGCCAGCAGCCCCCGGACAGGGACGGTGGAGACCCAGTACTTC. The encoded protein is CASSPRTGTVETQYF.

The chain joins TRBV27 to TRBJ2-3; D is unclear. CDR1 and CDR2 from the germline V gene are MNHEY and SMNVEV (reference sequence). The CDR3 consists of 15 residues. V lost 5 bases and J lost 4, with 16 bases in between. The chain's CDR3 is CASSPPNTSPDTQYF. CDR3 coding DNA: TGTGCCAGCAGTCCTCCTAATACCTCACCAGATACGCAGTATTTT.

This chain joins TRBV11-2 and TRBJ2-1, with a possible D match to TRBD2 (5 bases). Trimming took 5 bases from V and 8 from J, leaving 10 bases between them. The CDR3 sequence is 12 residues long. Germline V CDR1 and CDR2: SGHAT, FQNNGV. CDR3 protein: CASSPGIHEQFF. Here the CDR3 DNA reads TGTGCCAGCAGCCCCGGGATACATGAGCAGTTCTTC.

This clonotype was picked up a small number of times. The chain uses TRBV11-2 and TRBJ2-2; tentatively, D is TRBD2 (6 bases). The V gene's germline CDR1 is SGHAT and CDR2 FQNNGV. Deletions cut 5 bases from V and 2 bases from J, with 18 bases between. The CDR3 is 17 residues long. The CDR3 protein is CASSPSRGILNTGELFF. CDR3 nucleotide sequence: TGTGCCAGCAGCCCATCACGGGGGATCCTCAACACCGGGGAGCTGTTTTTT.

This clonotype was detected only a few times. The chain combines TRBV23-1 with TRBJ2-3; TRBD2 matches at 13 bases. TRBV23-1 is recorded as an ORF, its role being uncertain. This CDR3 region has 20 residues. The junction had 11 bases not matched to a gene; V was cut back by 0 bases and J by 2 bases. The DNA of the CDR3 is TGCGCCAGCAGTCAATCTAGGGGATGGGGACTAGCGGGAAACACAGATACGCAGTATTTT. Translated: CASSQSRGWGLAGNTDTQYF.

This clonotype was counted only a few times. The chain has TRBV19 and TRBJ2-1; 8 bases agree with TRBD2. V was pared by 4 bases and J by 5 bases, with 16 bases of the junction left unmatched. The germline CDR1 and CDR2 sequences are LNHDA and SQIVND (reference sequence). The CDR3 is made up of 18 amino acids. CDR3 in DNA: TGTGCCAGTAGTACCTTCCAAGGGGCGGGAGGATGGAACAATGAGCAGTTCTTC. Amino acid sequence: CASSTFQGAGGWNNEQFF.

The rearrangement links TRBV24-1 to TRBJ1-5, with 8 positions matching TRBD1. CDR1 and CDR2 from the germline V gene are KGHDR and SFDVKD. This CDR3 is 16 amino acids long. With 3 bases clipped from V and 3 bases from J, the junction kept 6 bases outside the gene matches. The CDR3 nucleotides read TGTGCCACCAGTGATGCTGGACAGGGAGTCAATCAGCCCCAGCATTTT. It codes for CATSDAGQGVNQPQHF.

The CDR3 is CASSYGGPGNTIYF. The CDR3 nucleotides read TGTGCCAGCAGTTACGGGGGACCTGGAAACACCATATATTTT. The V gene is TRBV6-2 or TRBV6-3, the J gene TRBJ1-3, with a weak D call TRBD1 (5 bases). Germline V gene lookup returns CDR1 MNHEY and CDR2 SVGEGT. The CDR3 runs to 14 residues. Trimming took 2 bases from V and 2 from J, leaving 7 bases between them.

This rearrangement joins TRBV28 to TRBJ1-2; D possibly corresponds to TRBD1 (5 bases). Trimming removed 4 bases from V and 0 bases from J, with 9 bases in between. The CDR3 has 14 amino acids. Germline V gene data show CDR1 as MDHEN and CDR2 as SYDVKM. The DNA for the CDR3 is TGTGCCAGCAGTTCTTCAGGGTCTAACTATGGCTACACCTTC. Translated: CASSSSGSNYGYTF.

V usage is TRBV15 and J usage is TRBJ2-5; 7 nucleotides agree with TRBD2. This CDR3 comprises 14 residues. V dropped 6 bases and J dropped 1; count of bases not matched to a gene: 5. The V gene's germline CDR1 is LNHNV and CDR2 YYDKDF (reference sequence). The CDR3 loop reads CATRPSGFQETQYF. The CDR3 DNA reads as TGTGCCACCAGACCTAGCGGATTCCAAGAGACCCAGTACTTC.

The chain joins TRBV29-1 to TRBJ1-1; TRBD1 is a possible D gene (5 bases). The V gene lost 4 bases and the J gene lost 0 bases, with 9 bases spanning the gap. Germline assignment: CDR1 SQVTM and CDR2 ANQGSEA. The CDR3 covers 13 residues. CDR3 sequence reads: CSVVYRLNTEAFF. CDR3 nucleotide sequence: TGCAGCGTTGTTTACAGGCTGAACACTGAAGCTTTCTTT. The full variable domain, completed using reference TRBV29-1 and TRBJ1-1, is SAVISQKPSRDICQRGTSLTIQCQVDSQVTMMFWYRQQPGQSLTLIATANQGSEATYESGFVIDKFPISRPNLTFSTLTVSNMSPEDSSIYLCSVVYRLNTEAFFGQGTRLTVV.

The chain couples TRBV7-3 to TRBJ2-5; no clear D. The CDR3 has 14 amino acids. V gave up 5 bases and J gave up 5 bases, with 15 bases separating them. Per the germline V gene, CDR1 is SGHTA and CDR2 is FQGTGA. The CDR3 is CASSKGSGGETQYF. The CDR3 DNA reads as TGTGCCAGCAGCAAAGGCTCAGGTGGGGAGACCCAGTACTTC.

This clonotype has just a few counts. The chain couples TRBV11-2 to TRBJ2-5; D may match TRBD1 or TRBD2 (5 bases each). V was clipped by 0 bases and J by 3 bases, with 14 bases between them. The CDR3 spans 16 residues. Germline CDR1 SGHAT, CDR2 FQNNGV. DNA of the CDR3: TGTGCCAGCAGCTTAGATGGGAGACAGCCGAAAGAGACCCAGTACTTC. Translated, it gives CASSLDGRQPKETQYF.

The V call is TRBV28, the J call TRBJ1-3, with D maybe TRBD1 (5 bases). Trimming took 5 bases from V and 3 from J, leaving 11 bases between them. The germline gives CDR1 MDHEN, CDR2 SYDVKM. This CDR3 spans 14 amino acids. CDR3 coding DNA: TGTGCCAGCAGTCCCGGGACTAATGGAAACACCATATATTTT. It specifies CASSPGTNGNTIYF.

The table lists this clonotype with a few counts. The chain uses TRBV4-3 and TRBJ2-2; D is unresolved. This CDR3 has 15 residues. The V end was cut by 0 bases, the J end by 7 bases, with 12 bases between. Germline V gives CDR1 LGHNA, CDR2 YSLEER. CDR3 sequence reads: CASSQERWSGGELFF. In nucleotides, the CDR3 is TGCGCCAGCAGCCAAGAAAGGTGGAGTGGCGGGGAGCTGTTTTTT.

This rearrangement joins TRBV2 to TRBJ2-5; D ambiguous. CDR3 length: 11 amino acids. Germline lookup yields CDR1 SNHLY and CDR2 FYNNEI. V was cut by 8 bases and J by 0 bases, with 4 bases left in between. The CDR3 region is CASGHQETQYF. The CDR3 nucleotides read TGTGCCAGCGGTCACCAAGAGACCCAGTACTTC.

This clonotype was counted ten times or more. This rearrangement joins TRBV28 to TRBJ2-1; 14 positions match TRBD2. This CDR3 spans 17 amino acids. Trimming took 6 bases from V and 8 from J; bases not matched to a gene: 12. Germline CDR1 reads MDHEN; CDR2 reads SYDVKM. In DNA form, the CDR3 reads TGTGCCAGCAGCCGTCCTGGGACTAGCGGGAGTATCGATGAGCAGTTCTTC. Its protein is CASSRPGTSGSIDEQFF.

This clonotype was detected ten times or more. One junction end disagrees with the germline gene, perhaps due to a read error. V is TRBV7-7 and J is TRBJ2-1; 11 nucleotides line up with TRBD2. The germline gives CDR1 SSHAT, CDR2 FNYEAQ (reference sequence). The CDR3 runs 15 residues. The CDR3 DNA follows: TGTGCTAGCAGCATGGGGACTAGCGGTACCAATGAGCAGTTCTTC. Translation: CASSMGTSGTNEQFF.

CDR3: CASSQRAGAFF. CDR3 nucleotides: TGTGCCAGCAGCCAAAGGGCAGGAGCTTTCTTT. J is TRBJ1-1 and V is TRBV14; no reliable D call. V lost 2 bases, J lost 10 bases, and 8 bases lay in between. Germline V gives CDR1 SGHDN, CDR2 FVKESK. The CDR3 sequence is 11 residues long.

The genes are TRBV12-3 or TRBV12-4 and TRBJ2-3, with 10 bases identical to TRBD2. The CDR3 has 17 amino acids. V lost 1 base, J lost 0 bases, and 4 bases stayed unmatched. CDR3: CASSLVTSGTSTDTQYF. In DNA, the CDR3 is TGTGCCAGCAGTTTAGTTACTAGCGGGACTAGCACAGATACGCAGTATTTT.

This clonotype was recorded at least ten times. This chain uses TRBV7-9 with TRBJ1-2; no clear D gene. Trimming stripped 7 bases from V and 2 bases from J, with 17 bases between. CDR1 is SEHNR and CDR2 is FQNEAQ in the germline V gene (reference sequence). CDR3 size: 15 residues. CDR3 DNA sequence: TGTGCCAGCACCCCACACAACACACGAAACTATGGCTACACCTTC. Amino acids: CASTPHNTRNYGYTF.

V and J are TRBV6-5 and TRBJ1-5, with D maybe TRBD1 (6 bases). CDR1 is MNHEY and CDR2 is SVGAGI in the germline V gene. With 2 bases removed from V and 6 bases from J, the gap between germline ends came to 17 bases. CDR3 length equals 16 residues. The CDR3 protein is CASSYRQQGKGQPQHF. Here the CDR3 DNA reads TGTGCCAGCAGTTACAGACAACAGGGAAAGGGTCAGCCCCAGCATTTT.

Regarding this clonotype: This clone may be a read error of a much larger clone one base away. The chain employs TRBV28 and TRBJ1-2, with 7 bases fitting TRBD1. The CDR3 has 13 amino acids. The germline V gene encodes CDR1 MDHEN and CDR2 SYDVKM. CDR3 sequence: CTSSSGQTYGYTF. In DNA form, the CDR3 reads TGTACCAGCAGTTCGGGACAGACCTATGGCTACACCTTC.

This clonotype was observed at least ten times. The gene calls are TRBV12-3 or TRBV12-4 and TRBJ1-1; perhaps TRBD1 as D (6 bases). The ends were cut back, 6 bases at V and 0 bases at J, with 8 bases in the middle. This CDR3 is 13 amino acids long. CDR3 DNA: TGTGCCAGCAGCTGGACAGTGAACACTGAAGCTTTCTTT. It specifies CASSWTVNTEAFF.

V usage is TRBV28 and J usage is TRBJ2-1; the D gene could be TRBD1 or TRBD2 (6 bases each). Trimming removed 2 bases from V and 9 bases from J, with 17 bases in between. The CDR3 spans 15 residues. Germline assignment: CDR1 MDHEN and CDR2 SYDVKM. The CDR3 DNA sequence: TGTGCCAGCAGTTTAAGGGGGGCGAGGAGGATTGAGCAGTTCTTC. Residues: CASSLRGARRIEQFF.